This TCR beta chain was recorded in a study of T cell repertoires in cytomegalovirus infection. Study summary: Recently identified HLA-C-restricted CMV epitopes were among the peptides used. Both CMV infection and a matching HLA type were indicated by public TCR beta signatures.

The V gene's germline CDR1 is MGHRA and CDR2 YSYEKL. The CDR3 length is 15 residues. V dropped 4 bases and J dropped 4; count of bases not matched to a gene: 9. A word on this clonotype: What it binds is not known.

Study-level points and caveats: There were HLA-C-restricted CMV-specific TCR beta clonotypes dominating the ex vivo response. Based on cumulative public TCR beta family frequency, carriers of CMV plus the relevant HLA were identified.

TCRdb used MiXCR to reprocess the reads, holding one entry per CDR3 protein. Here the sample spans some 500,000 distinct CDR3 sequences, around a third being singletons. The chain carries TRBV4-1 and TRBJ1-1, with 7 bases lining up with TRBD1. The TCR was taken from a human donor in good health (CMV status not recorded). Some clones in this sample may be carry-over from other donors' samples. The sample here was cultured PBMCs, taken from culture after CMV antigen stimulation. The CDR3 region has the DNA TGCGCCAGCAGCCCCCTAACCACAGGGGCCACTGAAGCTTTCTTT. It is translated as CASSPLTTGATEAFF.